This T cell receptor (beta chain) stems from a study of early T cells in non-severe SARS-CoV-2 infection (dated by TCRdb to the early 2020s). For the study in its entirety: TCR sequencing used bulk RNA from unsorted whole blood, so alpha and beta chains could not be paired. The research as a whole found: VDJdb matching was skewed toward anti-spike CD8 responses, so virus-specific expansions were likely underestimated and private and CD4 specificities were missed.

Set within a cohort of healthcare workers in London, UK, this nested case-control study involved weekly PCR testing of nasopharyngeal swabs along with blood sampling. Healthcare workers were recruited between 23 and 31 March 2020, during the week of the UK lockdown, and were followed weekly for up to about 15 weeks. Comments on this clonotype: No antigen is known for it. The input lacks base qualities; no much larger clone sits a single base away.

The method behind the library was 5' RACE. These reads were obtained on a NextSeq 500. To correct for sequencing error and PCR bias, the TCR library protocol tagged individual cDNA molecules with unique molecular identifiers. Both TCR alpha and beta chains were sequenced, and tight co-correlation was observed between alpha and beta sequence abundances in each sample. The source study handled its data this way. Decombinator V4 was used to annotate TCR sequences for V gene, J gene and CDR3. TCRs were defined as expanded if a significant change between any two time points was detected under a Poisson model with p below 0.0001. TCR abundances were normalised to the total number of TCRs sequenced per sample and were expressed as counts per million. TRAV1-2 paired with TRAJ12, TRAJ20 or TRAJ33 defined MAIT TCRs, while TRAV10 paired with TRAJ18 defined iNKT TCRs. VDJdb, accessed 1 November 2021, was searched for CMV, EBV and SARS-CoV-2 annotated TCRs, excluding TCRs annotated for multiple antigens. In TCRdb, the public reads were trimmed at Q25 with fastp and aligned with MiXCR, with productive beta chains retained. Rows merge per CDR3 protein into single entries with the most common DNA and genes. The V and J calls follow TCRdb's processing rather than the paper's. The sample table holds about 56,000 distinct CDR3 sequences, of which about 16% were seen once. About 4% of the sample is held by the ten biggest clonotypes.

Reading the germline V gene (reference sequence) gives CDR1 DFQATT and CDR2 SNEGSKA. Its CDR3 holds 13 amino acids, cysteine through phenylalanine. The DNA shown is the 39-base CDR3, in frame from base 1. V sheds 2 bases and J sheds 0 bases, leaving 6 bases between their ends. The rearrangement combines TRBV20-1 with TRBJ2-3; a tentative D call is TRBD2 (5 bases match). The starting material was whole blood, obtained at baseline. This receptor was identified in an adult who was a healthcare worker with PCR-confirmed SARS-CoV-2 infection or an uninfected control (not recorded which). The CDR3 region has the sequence CSARPGSTDTQYF. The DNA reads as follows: TGCAGTGCTAGACCGGGGAGCACAGATACGCAGTATTTT.